Listed here are 21 T cell receptor beta chains from one sample, sequenced in a study of OX40 agonist ivuxolimab in advanced cancers. Repertoires were generated with immunoSEQ multiplex PCR, while TCRdb's copy carries only in-frame clones and drops some. In the table there are some 66,000 clones, 75% to 80% of which are singletons. The sample here was CD4+ or CD8+ T cells sorted from blood, taken in a trial of the OX40 agonist ivuxolimab. The receptors derive from an adult with an advanced solid tumor such as melanoma, head and neck, liver or kidney cancer.

This rearrangement joins TRBV28 to TRBJ2-7, with a tentative D call TRBD1 (5 bases). CDR3 length equals 15 residues. The ends were cut back, 4 bases at V and 2 bases at J, with 15 bases in the middle. Germline CDR1 reads MDHEN; CDR2 reads SYDVKM. CDR3 loop: CASSSTGANAYEQYF. For the CDR3, the DNA is TGTGCCAGCAGTTCCACAGGAGCCAACGCCTACGAGCAGTACTTC.

This clone was counted a single time. The V gene is TRBV27, the J gene TRBJ2-1, with D perhaps matching TRBD2 (5 bases). V lost 3 bases, J lost 9 bases, and 9 bases lay in between. The CDR3 extends over 12 amino acids. Germline-derived CDR1 and CDR2 are MNHEY and SMNVEV (reference sequence). CDR3 sequence (DNA): TGTGCCAGCAGTTTCGAGGCGGGTGAGCAGTTCTTC. Residues: CASSFEAGEQFF.

The chain employs TRBV9 and TRBJ2-1; D remains unclear. The CDR3 runs to 15 residues. V lost 4 bases and J lost 3, with 14 bases in between. From germline, CDR1 is SGDLS and CDR2 YYNGEE. DNA for the CDR3: TGTGCCAGCAGCCCAGGATTCTACTACTACAATGAGCAGTTCTTC. Translating it yields CASSPGFYYYNEQFF.

The chain recombines TRBV7-3 with TRBJ2-1, with 9 nucleotides matching TRBD2. V was pared by 5 bases and J by 4 bases, with 6 bases of the junction left unmatched. Germline V gene data show CDR1 as SGHTA and CDR2 as FQGTGA. This CDR3 region has 15 residues. The CDR3 is CASSPGTSIYNEQFF. Here the CDR3 DNA reads TGTGCCAGCAGCCCCGGGACTAGCATTTACAATGAGCAGTTCTTC.

This clone turned up a few times. This chain connects TRBV15 to TRBJ2-2; D ambiguous. Per germline, CDR1 LNHNV and CDR2 YYDKDF (reference sequence). Trimming removed 2 bases at V and 6 bases at J, with 19 bases between. The CDR3 is made up of 17 amino acids. The CDR3 region is CATSRFVGNARAGELFF. CDR3 in DNA: TGTGCCACCAGCAGATTTGTAGGTAATGCACGTGCCGGGGAGCTGTTTTTT.

In its sample, this clone was seen once. The J gene is TRBJ2-6, the V gene TRBV18; unclear D gene. The V and J ends lost 0 bases and 6 bases respectively, with 9 bases between them. The CDR3 has 15 amino acids. The germline V gene encodes CDR1 KGHSH and CDR2 LQKENI. CDR3: CASSPPSAEANVLTF. The CDR3 coding sequence is TGTGCCAGCTCACCACCCTCTGCTGAGGCCAACGTCCTGACTTTC.

The chain recombines TRBV6-5 with TRBJ2-7; 11 bases line up with TRBD2. The CDR3 runs 13 residues. The germline CDR1 and CDR2 sequences are MNHEY and SVGAGI. Unmatched junction bases numbered 5, after V lost 7 bases and J lost 6 bases. CDR3 protein: CASTGLAGGEQYF. DNA for the CDR3: TGTGCCAGCACCGGACTAGCGGGCGGCGAGCAGTACTTC.

This sequence joins TRBV2 and TRBJ1-4, with no clear D. The V gene lost 6 bases and the J gene lost 3 bases, with 11 bases spanning the gap. Germline V gene lookup returns CDR1 SNHLY and CDR2 FYNNEI. The CDR3 totals 14 residues. CDR3 residues: CASRADPSNEKLFF. The CDR3 coding sequence is TGTGCCAGCAGGGCGGACCCTTCTAATGAAAAACTGTTTTTT.

J is TRBJ1-1 and V is TRBV28, with 7 bases that match TRBD1. This CDR3 region has 14 residues. Per germline, CDR1 MDHEN and CDR2 SYDVKM. Trimming took 7 bases from V and 1 from J; bases not matched to a gene: 6. In nucleotides, the CDR3 is TGTGCCAGCACCCCGGCAGGGGGGAACACTGAAGCTTTCTTT. Amino acid sequence: CASTPAGGNTEAFF.

The CDR3 coding sequence is TGTGCCAGCTCGCAGGGGACCCGAGAGACCCAGTACTTC. Translating it yields CASSQGTRETQYF. V is TRBV18 and J is TRBJ2-5; maybe TRBD1 (6 bases). Trimming stripped 6 bases from V and 4 bases from J, with 12 bases between. The germline CDR1 and CDR2 sequences are KGHSH and LQKENI. This CDR3 has 13 residues.

The rearrangement links TRBV2 to TRBJ1-1, with D unresolved. CDR1 and CDR2 from the germline V gene are SNHLY and FYNNEI. The CDR3 covers 11 residues. The ends were cut back, 6 bases at V and 1 base at J, with 3 bases in the middle. The CDR3 loop reads CASRGNTEAFF. For the CDR3, the DNA is TGTGCCAGCAGAGGGAACACTGAAGCTTTCTTT.

The chain joins TRBV10-3 to TRBJ2-3; perhaps TRBD2 as D (6 bases). CDR3 length: 15 residues. CDR1 is ENHRY, CDR2 SYGVKD, per germline. The germline V and J ends were trimmed by 6 bases and 3 bases, with 16 bases remaining between them. DNA of the CDR3: TGTGCCATCAGGGATATTACTAGCCCGACAGATACGCAGTATTTT. Translating it yields CAIRDITSPTDTQYF.

This clone was detected a few times. The chain links TRBV7-3 to TRBJ2-4; D might be TRBD1 (6 bases). V gave up 2 bases and J gave up 6 bases, with 11 bases separating them. This CDR3 is 14 amino acids long. The germline V gene has CDR1 SGHTA and CDR2 FQGTGA. This CDR3 reads CASSLSGDANIQYF. The CDR3 DNA reads TGTGCCAGCAGCTTATCAGGGGACGCAAACATTCAGTACTTC. Combining the CDR3 with reference TRBV7-3 and TRBJ2-4 gives the whole variable domain GAGVSQTPSNKVTEKGKYVELRCDPISGHTALYWYRQSLGQGPEFLIYFQGTGAADDSGLPNDRFFAVRPEGSVSTLKIQRTERGDSAVYLCASSLSGDANIQYFGAGTRLSVL.

The chain carries TRBV10-3 and TRBJ2-5; D may be TRBD1 (6 bases). CDR1 ENHRY and CDR2 SYGVKD come from the germline V gene. The CDR3 sequence is 14 residues long. The V and J ends lost 8 bases and 2 bases respectively, with 15 bases between them. The chain's CDR3 is CAISQGRGQETQYF. CDR3 bases: TGTGCCATCTCCCAGGGAAGGGGGCAAGAGACCCAGTACTTC.

The table lists this clone with many counts. The chain carries TRBV10-3 and TRBJ1-2, with D maybe TRBD1 (5 bases). Trimming took off 0 bases at V and 4 bases at J, with 12 bases between the two ends. CDR1 and CDR2 (germline): ENHRY, SYGVKD. CDR3 size: 15 residues. The CDR3 region is CAISESRGTVYGYTF. The CDR3, as DNA: TGTGCCATCAGTGAGTCACGAGGGACCGTCTATGGCTACACCTTC.

This clone was observed a few times. This chain joins TRBV10-1 and TRBJ2-3, with a tentative D call TRBD1 (6 bases). Germline V gene lookup returns CDR1 WNHNN and CDR2 SYGVQD (reference sequence). The CDR3 has 18 residues. V was cut by 0 bases and J by 4 bases, with 20 bases left in between. CDR3 nucleotide sequence: TGCGCCAGCAGTGAGTCGAGTAAAAAACAGGGCGACTCAGATACGCAGTATTTT. Translating it yields CASSESSKKQGDSDTQYF.

This chain uses TRBV5-4 with TRBJ1-4; TRBD1 aligns across 10 bases. Germline CDR1 and CDR2: SGHNT and YYREEE (reference sequence). V lost 4 bases and J lost 8; bases outside the gene matches: 8. The length of the CDR3 is 15 residues. The CDR3 spells CASSLGQGGGEKLFF. The CDR3 bases are TGTGCCAGCAGCCTAGGACAGGGGGGTGGAGAAAAACTGTTTTTT.

The chain joins TRBV2 to TRBJ1-2, with D possibly being TRBD1 (6 bases). Trimming stripped 5 bases from V and 5 bases from J, with 18 bases between. The CDR3 runs to 15 residues. CDR1 SNHLY and CDR2 FYNNEI come from the germline V gene. The CDR3 bases are TGTGCCAGCAGTCCAAGCGGGGGGGGCGATTATGGCTACACCTTC. Its translation is CASSPSGGGDYGYTF.

This rearrangement joins TRBV5-6 to TRBJ2-1; TRBD2 matches at 8 bases. The CDR3 runs to 15 residues. The trim removed 6 bases at V and 7 bases at J, leaving 12 bases unmatched. Germline lookup yields CDR1 SGHDT and CDR2 YYEEEE. CDR3 in DNA: TGTGCCAGCACCCCGTTTAGCGGGGCAGGAAATGAGCAGTTCTTC. Protein product: CASTPFSGAGNEQFF.

The gene calls are TRBV12-5 and TRBJ2-2, with D hard to call. CDR1 LGHNT and CDR2 FRNRAP come from the germline V gene. The V end was cut by 4 bases, the J end by 4 bases, with 10 bases between. There are 14 residues in the CDR3. CDR3 sequence (DNA): TGTGCTAGTGGTTCCCCGGCCACCACCGGGGAGCTGTTTTTT. It specifies CASGSPATTGELFF.

The gene calls are TRBV12-5 and TRBJ1-1; D is undetermined. This CDR3 is 20 amino acids long. Trimming pared 2 bases from V and 4 bases from J, leaving 29 bases between. Germline V lookup: CDR1 LGHNT, CDR2 FRNRAP. The CDR3: CASGLTSSPGNLPRSTEAFF. CDR3 nucleotides: TGTGCTAGTGGTTTGACCTCGTCCCCCGGGAATCTACCCAGGAGCACTGAAGCTTTCTTT.